The sequence of this T cell receptor beta chain was determined in a study of blood T cells in healthy people across ages. Broader study findings: PBMCs went unsorted, and a conclusive naive versus antigen-experienced comparison was therefore prevented.

A word on this clonotype: Its antigen is currently unknown.

Through a sample-barcoded 5' primer and a J-beta primer mix, a second PCR was run for about 6 to 11 cycles. MiXCR, applied by TCRdb to the 5' RACE reads, yields one record per CDR3 protein. The sample contains about 1.4 million distinct CDR3 sequences, roughly 59% of which appear only once. Germline CDR1 is DFQATT and CDR2 is SNEGSKA (reference sequence). The CDR3 covers 13 residues. V shed 6 bases and J shed 7 bases, with 16 bases lying between them. The sequenced material came from blood. The chain carries TRBV20-1 and TRBJ2-1; D remains ambiguous. The sequence derives from a man aged 18 to 30 in good health. The CDR3 spells CSADVSSLNEQFF. Here the CDR3 DNA reads TGCAGTGCCGATGTCTCCTCCCTGAATGAGCAGTTCTTC.